This record covers a single T cell receptor beta chain. V was shortened by 5 bases and J by 6 bases, with 14 bases between the two germline ends. Per germline, CDR1 MNHEY and CDR2 SMNVEV (reference sequence). The CDR3 contains 14 residues. This entry is derived from a study of regulatory T cells in long-lasting Graves disease. The authors built TCR beta libraries using iRepertoire HTBI primers and Arm-PCR of CDR3 regions. TCRdb re-analysed the multiplex PCR reads in MiXCR, keeping a single row per CDR3 protein. The table records 250,000 to 400,000 distinct CDR3 sequences, 18% of them present only once. Described time point: newly diagnosed GD, antithyroid drugs for less than 3 months. Extracted PBMC RNA gave rise to the TCR library.

Sequenced here: peripheral blood mononuclear cells (PBMCs), sampled at new diagnosis, from a patient treated with antithyroid drugs. This chain uses TRBV27 with TRBJ1-5; maybe TRBD1 (6 bases). The source is a female donor with Graves disease. The CDR3 region is CASSGGGPSQPQHF. CDR3 coding DNA: TGTGCCAGCAGTGGTGGGGGGCCCAGTCAGCCCCAGCATTTT.